This T cell receptor (beta chain) was profiled in a study of regulatory T cells in long-lasting Graves disease. Library construction for TCR beta used iRepertoire HTBI primers and Arm-PCR of CDR3 regions. One entry per CDR3 protein results from TCRdb running MiXCR on the multiplex PCR reads. The repertoire includes about 470,000 distinct CDR3 sequences, about 16% of them detected once, and approximately 15% sits in the top ten. The sample's time point: newly diagnosed GD, antithyroid drugs for less than 3 months. PBMC-extracted RNA yielded the TCR library. It was American Thyroid Association guidelines that determined Graves' disease diagnosis. The same specimen was also included in a second study, on T cells in Graves' hyperthyroidism and ophthalmopathy.

The source material was peripheral blood mononuclear cells (PBMCs), sampled at new diagnosis, from a patient treated with antithyroid drugs. The clonotype originates from a woman in her thirties with Graves disease.

As DNA, the CDR3 is TGTGCCAGCAGCTTAGAGGGCAGATTAACCGGGGAGCTGTTTTTT. Its translation is CASSLEGRLTGELFF. This chain uses TRBV13 with TRBJ2-2; no clear D gene. The CDR3 loop spans 15 amino acids. Germline values: CDR1 PRHDT, CDR2 FYEKMQ (reference sequence). V was clipped by 1 base and J by 5 bases, with 11 bases between them.